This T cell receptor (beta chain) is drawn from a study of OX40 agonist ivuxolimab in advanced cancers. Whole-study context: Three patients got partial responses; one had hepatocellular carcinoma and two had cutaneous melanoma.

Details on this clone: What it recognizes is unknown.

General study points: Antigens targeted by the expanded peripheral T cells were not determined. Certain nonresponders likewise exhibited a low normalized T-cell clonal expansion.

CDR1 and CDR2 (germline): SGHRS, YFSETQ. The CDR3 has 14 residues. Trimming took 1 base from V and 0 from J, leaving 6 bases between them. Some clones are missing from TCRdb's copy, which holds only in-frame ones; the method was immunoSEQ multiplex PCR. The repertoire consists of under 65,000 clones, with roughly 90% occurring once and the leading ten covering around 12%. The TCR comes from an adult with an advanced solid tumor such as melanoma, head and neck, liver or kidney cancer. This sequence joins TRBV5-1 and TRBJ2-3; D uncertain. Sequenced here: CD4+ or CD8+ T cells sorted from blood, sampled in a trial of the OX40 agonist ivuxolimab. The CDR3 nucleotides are TGCGCCAGCAGCTTGATAGGCAGCACAGATACGCAGTATTTT. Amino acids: CASSLIGSTDTQYF.